This TCR beta chain was profiled in a study of cytomegalovirus exposure and HLA in healthy donors. General observations from the study: Many donors carried some public TCRs, although rarity characterized most TCR sequences.

There are 17 residues in the CDR3. The germline V gene encodes CDR1 SGDLS and CDR2 YYNGEE. Trimming took off 0 bases at V and 0 bases at J, with 12 bases between the two ends. Produced via immunoSEQ multiplex PCR; TCRdb's table is partial and in-frame only. This sample has a few hundred thousand clones; about 92% occur once, and the top ten carry around 3.1%. This clone has more than one count but fewer than ten. Its target is not known. V usage is TRBV9 and J usage is TRBJ2-2; D is undetermined. The clonotype comes from a woman aged 30 to 39 in good health and CMV-seronegative. What was sequenced was PBMCs. The CDR3, as DNA: TGTGCCAGCAGCGTAGTAACTACACTCGCGAACACCGGGGAGCTGTTTTTT. Translation: CASSVVTTLANTGELFF.